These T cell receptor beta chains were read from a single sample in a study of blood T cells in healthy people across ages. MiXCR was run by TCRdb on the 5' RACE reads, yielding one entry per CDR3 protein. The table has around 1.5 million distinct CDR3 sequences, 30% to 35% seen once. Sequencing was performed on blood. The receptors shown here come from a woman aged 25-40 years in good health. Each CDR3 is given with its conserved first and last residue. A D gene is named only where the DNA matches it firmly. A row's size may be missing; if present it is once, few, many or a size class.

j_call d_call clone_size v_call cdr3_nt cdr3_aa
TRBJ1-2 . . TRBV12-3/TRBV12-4 TGTGCCAGCAGTTTAGGATCCGGCAGGGTGAGCGGTGGCTACACCTTC CASSLGSGRVSGGYTF
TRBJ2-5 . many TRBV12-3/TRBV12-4 TGTGCCAGCAGCCAAGGAGGGCTGCCAGAGACCCAGTACTTC CASSQGGLPETQYF
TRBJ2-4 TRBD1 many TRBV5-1 TGCGCCAGCAGCTTGGAGGGGACAGACAAAAACATTCAGTACTTC CASSLEGTDKNIQYF
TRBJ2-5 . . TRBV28 TGTGCCAGCAGTTTTTACTTCGAAGAGACCCAGTACTTC CASSFYFEETQYF
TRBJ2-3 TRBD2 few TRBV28 TGTGCCAGCAGATCGACTAGCGGGACCACAGATACGCAGTATTTT CASRSTSGTTDTQYF
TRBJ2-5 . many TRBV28 TGTGCCAGCAGTTTATCGCAGGGCCCAACAGAGACCCAGTACTTC CASSLSQGPTETQYF
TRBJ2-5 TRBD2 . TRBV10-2 TGCGCCAGCAGTGAGTCCTTCGGGATGGGACTAGCGGCACAGTACCCAGAGACCCAGTACTTC CASSESFGMGLAAQYPETQYF
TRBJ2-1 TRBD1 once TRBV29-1 TGCAGCGTTGAAGGCGGACAGGGGACCTACAATGAGCAGTTCTTC CSVEGGQGTYNEQFF
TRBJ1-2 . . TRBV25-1 TGTGCCAGCAGTGAAGCTTGGGGGGTCGATGGCTACACCTTC CASSEAWGVDGYTF
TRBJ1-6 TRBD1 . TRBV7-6 TGTGCCAGCAGCCAGGAAACAGGGGGATCACCCCTCCACTTT CASSQETGGSPLHF
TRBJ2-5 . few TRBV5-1 TGCGCCAGCAGCTTGGTTCGCAACCAAGAGACCCAGTACTTC CASSLVRNQETQYF
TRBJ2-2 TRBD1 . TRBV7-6 TGTGCCAGCAGACGAGACAGGGGGCAAAAGAACACCGGGGAGCTGTTTTTT CASRRDRGQKNTGELFF
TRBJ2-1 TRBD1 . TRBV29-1 TGCAGCGCCCGGACAGGGAATTACAATGAGCAGTTCTTC CSARTGNYNEQFF
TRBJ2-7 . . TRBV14 TGTGCCAGCAGCCAAGATCTGGGACGATCCTACGAGCAGTACTTC CASSQDLGRSYEQYF
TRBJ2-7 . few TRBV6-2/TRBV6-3 TGTGCCAGCAGCAAAGGGACCCCATACGAGCAGTACTTC CASSKGTPYEQYF
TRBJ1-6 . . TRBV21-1 TGTGCCAGCAGACGAAACACAGGGGTTAATTCACCCCTCCACTTT CASRRNTGVNSPLHF
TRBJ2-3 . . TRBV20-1 TGCAGTGCTCGCGGGAAGTCTACCACAGATACGCAGTATTTT CSARGKSTTDTQYF
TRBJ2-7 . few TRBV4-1 TGCGCCAGCAGCCAACCCAGGCGGGGGCGTACCTCCTACGAGCAGTACTTC CASSQPRRGRTSYEQYF
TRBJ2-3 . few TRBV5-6 TGTGCCAGCAGCTTGGATGGGATCAGCACAGATACGCAGTATTTT CASSLDGISTDTQYF
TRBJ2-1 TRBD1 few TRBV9 TGTGCCAGCAGCGTAGCGGGAGCCGGGACAGGTTACAATGAGCAGTTCTTC CASSVAGAGTGYNEQFF
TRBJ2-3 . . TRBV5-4 TGTGCCAGCAGCCCTTTCCAGAGCACAGATACGCAGTATTTT CASSPFQSTDTQYF
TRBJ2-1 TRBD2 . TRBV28 TGTGCCAGCAGTGGTGCCGGGACTAGCGGCTACAATGAGCAGTTCTTC CASSGAGTSGYNEQFF
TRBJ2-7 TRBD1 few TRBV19 TGTGCCAGTAGTATAGATGGGACAGGGAGCTCCTACGAGCAGTACTTC CASSIDGTGSSYEQYF
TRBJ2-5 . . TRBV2 TGTGCCAGCAGTGGGGGGAAGACCCAGTACTTC CASSGGKTQYF
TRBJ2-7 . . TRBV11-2 TGTGCCAGCAGCTTAGCGACTGGGCAGTACTTC CASSLATGQYF
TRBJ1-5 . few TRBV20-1 TGCAGTGCCGGGGGACTGCCCCGGCCCCAGCATTTT CSAGGLPRPQHF